These 10 T cell receptor beta chains were sequenced from one sample in a study of identical twins. TCRdb independently ran MiXCR on the 5' RACE reads; one entry per CDR3 protein. The sample yields about 570,000 distinct CDR3 sequences, nearly 10% seen once. These same records also appear under a second study, on yellow fever vaccine responses in identical twins.

The sequencing sample was made of PBMCs. These receptors were taken from a woman aged 18-29 years in good health.

This clonotype showed up just a few times. This sequence joins TRBV18 and TRBJ1-1, with TRBD1 identical over 7 bases. V gave up 5 bases and J gave up 5 bases; unmatched junction bases: 8. Germline V gene lookup returns CDR1 KGHSH and CDR2 LQKENI. CDR3 length: 14 amino acids. CDR3 coding DNA: TGTGCCAGCTCAGCACAGGGGAAGAAGACTGAAGCTTTCTTT. Protein product: CASSAQGKKTEAFF.

V is TRBV10-1 and J is TRBJ2-1; D is undetermined. CDR3 length equals 16 residues. V lost 0 bases to trimming and J lost 7 bases, with 16 bases between them. Germline lookup yields CDR1 WNHNN and CDR2 SYGVQD (reference sequence). In DNA, the CDR3 is TGCGCCAGCAGTGAGTCTCGGCGGTTCCAAAGGAATGAGCAGTTCTTC. Its protein is CASSESRRFQRNEQFF.

The chain carries TRBV7-9 and TRBJ2-3; TRBD1 matches 7 bases. This CDR3 is built from 14 residues. The ends lost 5 bases at V and 0 bases at J; junction bases unmatched: 2. The germline V gene has CDR1 SEHNR and CDR2 FQNEAQ (reference sequence). The CDR3, as DNA: TGTGCCAGCAGCGCGACAGGGAGCACAGATACGCAGTATTTT. This encodes CASSATGSTDTQYF.

In this sample, this clonotype turned up many times. V and J are TRBV20-1 and TRBJ2-1, with no clear D. Germline CDR1 is DFQATT and CDR2 is SNEGSKA (reference sequence). The ends were cut back, 3 bases at V and 9 bases at J, with 9 bases in the middle. This CDR3 region has 11 residues. The CDR3 coding sequence is TGCAGTGCTAGTGAGGAGTCTGAGCAGTTCTTC. Translation: CSASEESEQFF.

The chain couples TRBV5-1 to TRBJ2-1; 10 positions match TRBD2. The germline V gene has CDR1 SGHRS and CDR2 YFSETQ. The ends lost 5 bases at V and 5 bases at J; junction bases unmatched: 7. This CDR3 spans 15 amino acids. CDR3 residues: CASRKAGGPNNEQFF. For the CDR3, the DNA is TGCGCCAGCAGGAAAGCGGGAGGGCCGAACAATGAGCAGTTCTTC.

This rearrangement joins TRBV7-2 to TRBJ2-7; the D gene is possibly TRBD1 (6 bases). The germline V gene encodes CDR1 SGHTA and CDR2 FQGNSA. V lost 5 bases and J 6 bases, leaving 17 bases between the germline ends. This CDR3 spans 14 amino acids. The CDR3 sequence: CASSLAQGLSEQYF. The DNA of the CDR3 is TGTGCCAGCAGCCTGGCACAGGGCCTCTCCGAGCAGTACTTC.

The V gene is TRBV20-1, the J gene TRBJ2-7; unclear D gene. The ends were cut back, 1 base at V and 4 bases at J, with 11 bases in the middle. The germline gives CDR1 DFQATT, CDR2 SNEGSKA (reference sequence). This CDR3 spans 13 amino acids. CDR3 protein: CSARVGYGYEQYF. The CDR3, as DNA: TGCAGTGCTAGAGTTGGGTATGGGTACGAGCAGTACTTC.

This clonotype was seen more than once but under ten times. For the CDR3, the DNA is TGTGCCAGCAGTCTCGCGGGTGACCAGGGGGCGCATGGCTACACCTTC. Protein: CASSLAGDQGAHGYTF. The chain combines TRBV7-9 with TRBJ1-2; 8 bases line up with TRBD1. V was pared by 6 bases and J by 6 bases, with 15 bases of the junction left unmatched. This CDR3 is 16 amino acids long. Germline loops: CDR1 SEHNR, CDR2 FQNEAQ (reference sequence).

The V gene is TRBV7-2, the J gene TRBJ2-3; maybe TRBD2 (5 bases). The V gene's germline CDR1 is SGHTA and CDR2 FQGNSA. V shed 1 base and J shed 5 bases, with 10 bases lying between them. CDR3 size: 14 residues. The CDR3 DNA reads as TGTGCCAGCAGCTTAGTAGCGACCCAAGATACGCAGTATTTT. Translation gives CASSLVATQDTQYF.

This clonotype was observed many times. The chain carries TRBV10-3 and TRBJ2-7; 12 bases match TRBD2. The CDR3 is made up of 15 amino acids. With V trimmed by 5 bases and J by 5 bases, 7 bases remained unmatched. Germline lookup yields CDR1 ENHRY and CDR2 SYGVKD. CDR3 in DNA: TGTGCCATCAGTATGACTAGCGGGAGATCTCACGAGCAGTACTTC. Translation: CAISMTSGRSHEQYF.